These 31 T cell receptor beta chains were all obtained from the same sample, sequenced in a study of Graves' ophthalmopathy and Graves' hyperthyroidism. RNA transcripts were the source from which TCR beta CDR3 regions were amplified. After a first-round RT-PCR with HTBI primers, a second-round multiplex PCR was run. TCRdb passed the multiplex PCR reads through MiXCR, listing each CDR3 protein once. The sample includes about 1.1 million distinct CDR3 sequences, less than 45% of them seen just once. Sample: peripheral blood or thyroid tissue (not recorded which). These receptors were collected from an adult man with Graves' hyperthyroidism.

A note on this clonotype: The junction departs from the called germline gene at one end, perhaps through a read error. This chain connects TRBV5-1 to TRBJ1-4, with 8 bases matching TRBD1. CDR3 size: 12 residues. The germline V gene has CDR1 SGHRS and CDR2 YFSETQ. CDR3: CASSTRRQGQYF. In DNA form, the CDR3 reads TGTGCCAGCAGCACAAGACGACAGGGGCAATATTTT.

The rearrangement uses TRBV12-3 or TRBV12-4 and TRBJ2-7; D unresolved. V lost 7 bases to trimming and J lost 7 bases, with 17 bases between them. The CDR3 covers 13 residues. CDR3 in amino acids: CASTDGSLGEQYF. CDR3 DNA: TGTGCCAGCACGGACGGATCTCTGGGGGAGCAGTACTTC.

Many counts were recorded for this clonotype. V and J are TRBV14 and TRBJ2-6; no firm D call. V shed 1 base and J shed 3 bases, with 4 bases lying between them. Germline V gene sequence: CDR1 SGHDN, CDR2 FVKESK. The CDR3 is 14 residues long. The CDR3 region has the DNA TGTGCCAGCAGCCAAGTAGGTGGGGCCAACGTCCTGACTTTC. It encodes CASSQVGGANVLTF.

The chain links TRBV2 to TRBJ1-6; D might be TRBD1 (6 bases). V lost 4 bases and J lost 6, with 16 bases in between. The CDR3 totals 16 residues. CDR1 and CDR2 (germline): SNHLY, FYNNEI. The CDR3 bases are TGTGCCAGCAGTGTGGGACAAATGGAGACTAATTCACCCCTCCACTTT. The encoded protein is CASSVGQMETNSPLHF.

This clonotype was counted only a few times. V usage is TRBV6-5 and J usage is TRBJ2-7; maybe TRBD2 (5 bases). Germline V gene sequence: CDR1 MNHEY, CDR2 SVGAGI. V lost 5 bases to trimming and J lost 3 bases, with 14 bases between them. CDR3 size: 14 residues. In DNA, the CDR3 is TGTGCCAGCAGTAACCGGGCCGGGGTCTACGAGCAGTACTTC. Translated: CASSNRAGVYEQYF.

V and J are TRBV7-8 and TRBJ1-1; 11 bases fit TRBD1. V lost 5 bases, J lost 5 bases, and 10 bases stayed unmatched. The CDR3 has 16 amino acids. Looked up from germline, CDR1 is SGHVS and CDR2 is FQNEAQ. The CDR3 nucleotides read TGTGCCAGCAGCCCGGGACAGGGGGGGGGTGATACTGAAGCTTTCTTT. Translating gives CASSPGQGGGDTEAFF.

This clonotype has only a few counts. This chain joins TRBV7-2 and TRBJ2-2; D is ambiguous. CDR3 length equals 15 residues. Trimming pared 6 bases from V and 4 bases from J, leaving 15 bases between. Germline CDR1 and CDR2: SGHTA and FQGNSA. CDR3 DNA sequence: TGTGCCAGCAGATCTCTAGGGCCCGGCACCGGGGAGCTGTTTTTT. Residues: CASRSLGPGTGELFF.

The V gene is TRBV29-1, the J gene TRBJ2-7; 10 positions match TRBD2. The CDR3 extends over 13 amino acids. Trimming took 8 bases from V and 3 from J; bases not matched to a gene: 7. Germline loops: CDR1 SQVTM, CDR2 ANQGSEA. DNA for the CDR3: TGCAGCTTGTCGACTAGCGGGTACTACGAGCAGTACTTC. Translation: CSLSTSGYYEQYF.

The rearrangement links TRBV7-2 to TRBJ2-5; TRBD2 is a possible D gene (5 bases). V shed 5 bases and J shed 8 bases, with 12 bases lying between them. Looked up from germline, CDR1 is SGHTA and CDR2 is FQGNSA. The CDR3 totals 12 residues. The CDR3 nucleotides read TGTGCCAGCAGCCCGCTTGAGGGTACCCAGTACTTC. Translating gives CASSPLEGTQYF.

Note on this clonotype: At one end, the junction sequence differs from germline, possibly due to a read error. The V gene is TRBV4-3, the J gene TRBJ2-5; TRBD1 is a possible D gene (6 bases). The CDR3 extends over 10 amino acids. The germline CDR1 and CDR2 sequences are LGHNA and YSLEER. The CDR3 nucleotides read TGCGCCAGCAGCCAAGATCACAGGGCCTTC. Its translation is CASSQDHRAF.

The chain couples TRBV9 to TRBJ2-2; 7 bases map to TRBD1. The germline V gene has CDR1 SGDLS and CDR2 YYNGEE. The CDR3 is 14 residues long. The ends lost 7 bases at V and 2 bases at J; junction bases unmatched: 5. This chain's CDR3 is CASGRQGNTGELFF. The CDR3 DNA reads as TGTGCCAGCGGAAGACAGGGAAACACCGGGGAGCTGTTTTTT.

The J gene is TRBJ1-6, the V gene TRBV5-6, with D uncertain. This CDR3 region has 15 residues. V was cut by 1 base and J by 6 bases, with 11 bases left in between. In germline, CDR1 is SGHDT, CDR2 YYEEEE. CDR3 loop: CASSLRIGLNSPLHF. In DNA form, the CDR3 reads TGTGCCAGCAGCTTGCGTATAGGCCTTAATTCACCCCTCCACTTT. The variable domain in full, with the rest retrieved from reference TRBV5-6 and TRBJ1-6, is DAGVTQSPTHLIKTRGQQVTLRCSPKSGHDTVSWYQQALGQGPQFIFQYYEEEERQRGNFPDRFSGHQFPNYSSELNVNALLLGDSALYLCASSLRIGLNSPLHFGNGTRLTVT.

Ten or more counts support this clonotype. The CDR3 nucleotides read TGTGCCAGCAGCTTAGAAGCCCGGGCGTGGGAGACCCAGTACTTC. This codes for CASSLEARAWETQYF. The chain combines TRBV7-8 with TRBJ2-5, with unresolved D. The germline gives CDR1 SGHVS, CDR2 FQNEAQ. The CDR3 is 15 residues long. Between the trimmed V and J ends, which lost 1 base and 5 bases, there was a span of 14 bases.

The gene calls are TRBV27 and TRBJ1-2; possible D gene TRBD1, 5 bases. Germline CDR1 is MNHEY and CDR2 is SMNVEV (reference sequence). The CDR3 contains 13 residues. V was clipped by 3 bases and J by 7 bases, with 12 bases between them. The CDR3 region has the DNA TGTGCCAGCAGTTTTCGGGGGGAATCTGGCTACACCTTC. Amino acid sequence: CASSFRGESGYTF.

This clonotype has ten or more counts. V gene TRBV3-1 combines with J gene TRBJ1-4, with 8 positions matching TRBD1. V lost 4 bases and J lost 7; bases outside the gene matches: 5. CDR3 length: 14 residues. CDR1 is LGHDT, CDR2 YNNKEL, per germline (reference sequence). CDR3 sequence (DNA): TGTGCCAGCAGCCGCGCAGGGGGCAGTGAAAAACTGTTTTTT. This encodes CASSRAGGSEKLFF.

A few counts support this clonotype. The DNA of the CDR3 is TGTGCCAGCAGCTTAGTAGTCGGGATAAACACCGGGGAGCTGTTTTTT. Amino acid sequence: CASSLVVGINTGELFF. The chain carries TRBV11-2 and TRBJ2-2; TRBD2 might be the D (5 bases). Trimming cost V 1 base and J 2 bases, with 11 bases left between them. Germline lookup yields CDR1 SGHAT and CDR2 FQNNGV. The CDR3 length is 16 residues. Complete variable domain (other parts from reference TRBV11-2 and TRBJ2-2): EAGVAQSPRYKIIEKRQSVAFWCNPISGHATLYWYQQILGQGPKLLIQFQNNGVVDDSQLPKDRFSAERLKGVDSTLKIQPAKLEDSAVYLCASSLVVGINTGELFFGEGSRLTVL.

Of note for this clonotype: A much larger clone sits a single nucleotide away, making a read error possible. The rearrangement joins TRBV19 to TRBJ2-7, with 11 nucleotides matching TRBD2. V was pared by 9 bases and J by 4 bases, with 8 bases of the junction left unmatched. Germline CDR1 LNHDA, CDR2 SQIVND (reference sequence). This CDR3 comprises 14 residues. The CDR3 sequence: CASRIAGGSYEQYF. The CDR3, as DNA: TGTGCCAGCCGGATAGCGGGAGGGTCGTACGAGCAGTACTTC. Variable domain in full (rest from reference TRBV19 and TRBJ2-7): DGGITQSPKYLFRKEGQNVTLSCEQNLNHDAMYWYRQDPGQGLRLIYYSQIVNDFQKGDIAEGYSVSREKKESFPLTVTSAQKNPTAFYLCASRIAGGSYEQYFGPGTRLTVT.

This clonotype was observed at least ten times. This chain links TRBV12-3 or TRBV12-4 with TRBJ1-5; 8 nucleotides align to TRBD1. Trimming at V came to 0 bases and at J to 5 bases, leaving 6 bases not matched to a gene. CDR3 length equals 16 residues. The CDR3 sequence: CASSLAGQGRDQPQHF. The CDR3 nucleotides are TGTGCCAGCAGTTTAGCAGGACAGGGAAGGGATCAGCCCCAGCATTTT.

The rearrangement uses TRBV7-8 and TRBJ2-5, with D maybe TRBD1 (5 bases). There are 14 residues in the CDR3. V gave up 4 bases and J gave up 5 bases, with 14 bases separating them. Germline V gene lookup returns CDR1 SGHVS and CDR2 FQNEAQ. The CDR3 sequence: CASSSVHRMETQYF. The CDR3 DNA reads TGTGCCAGCAGCTCAGTTCACAGGATGGAGACCCAGTACTTC. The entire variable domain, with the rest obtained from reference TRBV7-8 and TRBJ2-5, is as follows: GAGVSQSPRYKVAKRGQDVALRCDPISGHVSLFWYQQALGQGPEFLTYFQNEAQLDKSGLPSDRFFAERPEGSVSTLKIQRTQQEDSAVYLCASSSVHRMETQYFGPGTRLLVL.

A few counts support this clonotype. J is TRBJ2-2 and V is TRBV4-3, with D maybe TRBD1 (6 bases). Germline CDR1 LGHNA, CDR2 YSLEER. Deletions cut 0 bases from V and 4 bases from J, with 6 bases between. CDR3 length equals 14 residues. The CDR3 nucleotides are TGCGCCAGCAGCCAAGAGGACAGCACCGGGGAGCTGTTTTTT. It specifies CASSQEDSTGELFF.

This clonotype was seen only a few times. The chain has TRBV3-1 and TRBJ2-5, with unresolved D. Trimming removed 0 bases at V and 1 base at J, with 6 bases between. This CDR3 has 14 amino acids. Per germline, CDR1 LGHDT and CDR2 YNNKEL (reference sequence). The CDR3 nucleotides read TGTGCCAGCAGCCAAGACAGCGCCCAAGAGACCCAGTACTTC. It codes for CASSQDSAQETQYF.

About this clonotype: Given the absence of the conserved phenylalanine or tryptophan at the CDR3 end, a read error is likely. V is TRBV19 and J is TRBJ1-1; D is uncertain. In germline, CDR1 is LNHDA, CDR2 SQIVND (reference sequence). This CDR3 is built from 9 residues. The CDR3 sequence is CARNTDAFL. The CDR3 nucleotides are TGTGCCCGGAACACTGACGCTTTCCTT.

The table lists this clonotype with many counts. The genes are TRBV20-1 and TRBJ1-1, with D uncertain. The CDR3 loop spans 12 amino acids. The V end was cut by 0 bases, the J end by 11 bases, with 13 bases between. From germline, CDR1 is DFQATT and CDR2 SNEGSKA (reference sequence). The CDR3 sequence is CSARDRTPGAFF. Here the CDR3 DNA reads TGCAGTGCTAGAGATCGGACCCCTGGGGCTTTCTTT.

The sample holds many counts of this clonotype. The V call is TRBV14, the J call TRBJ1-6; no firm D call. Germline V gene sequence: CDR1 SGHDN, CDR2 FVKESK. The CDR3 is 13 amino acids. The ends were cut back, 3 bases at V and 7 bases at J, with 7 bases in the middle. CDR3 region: CASSHVGNSPLHF. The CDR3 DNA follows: TGTGCCAGCAGCCACGTGGGGAATTCACCCCTCCACTTT. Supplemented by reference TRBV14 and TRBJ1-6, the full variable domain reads EAGVTQFPSHSVIEKGQTVTLRCDPISGHDNLYWYRRVMGKEIKFLLHFVKESKQDESGMPNNRFLAERTGGTYSTLKVQPAELEDSGVYFCASSHVGNSPLHFGNGTRLTVT.

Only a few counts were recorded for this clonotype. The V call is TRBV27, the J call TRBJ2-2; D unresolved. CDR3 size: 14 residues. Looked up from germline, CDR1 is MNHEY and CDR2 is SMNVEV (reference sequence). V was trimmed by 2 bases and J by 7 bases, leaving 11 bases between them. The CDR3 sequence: CASSLLQIGGELFF. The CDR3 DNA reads TGTGCCAGCAGTTTACTGCAGATCGGCGGGGAGCTGTTTTTT.

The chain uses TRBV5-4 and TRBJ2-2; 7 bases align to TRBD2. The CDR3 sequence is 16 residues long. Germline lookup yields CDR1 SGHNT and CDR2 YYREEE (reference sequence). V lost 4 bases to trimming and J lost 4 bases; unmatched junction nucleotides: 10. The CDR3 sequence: CASSNSDLAVTGELFF. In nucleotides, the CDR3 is TGTGCCAGCAGCAACTCGGATCTAGCGGTCACCGGGGAGCTGTTTTTT. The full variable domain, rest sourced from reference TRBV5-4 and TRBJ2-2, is ETGVTQSPTHLIKTRGQQVTLRCSSQSGHNTVSWYQQALGQGPQFIFQYYREEENGRGNFPPRFSGLQFPNYSSELNVNALELDDSALYLCASSNSDLAVTGELFFGEGSRLTVL.

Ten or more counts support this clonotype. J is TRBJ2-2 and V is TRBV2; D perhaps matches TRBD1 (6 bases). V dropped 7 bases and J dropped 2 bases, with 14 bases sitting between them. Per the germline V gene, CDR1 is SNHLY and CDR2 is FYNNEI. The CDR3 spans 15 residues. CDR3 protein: CASTRGQPNTGELFF. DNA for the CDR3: TGTGCCAGCACCCGCGGACAGCCCAACACCGGGGAGCTGTTTTTT.

The CDR3 spells CASGDRGLGEKLFF. CDR3 coding DNA: TGTGCCAGCGGGGACAGGGGACTAGGGGAAAAACTGTTTTTT. This sequence joins TRBV6-5 and TRBJ1-4; 10 bases agree with TRBD1. V was pared by 8 bases and J by 8 bases, with 8 bases of the junction left unmatched. This CDR3 has 14 residues. CDR1 is MNHEY and CDR2 is SVGAGI in the germline V gene.

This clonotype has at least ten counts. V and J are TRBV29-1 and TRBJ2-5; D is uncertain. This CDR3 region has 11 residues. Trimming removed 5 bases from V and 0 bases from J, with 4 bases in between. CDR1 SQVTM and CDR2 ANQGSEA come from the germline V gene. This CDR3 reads CSVLDQETQYF. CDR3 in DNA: TGCAGCGTTTTAGACCAAGAGACCCAGTACTTC.

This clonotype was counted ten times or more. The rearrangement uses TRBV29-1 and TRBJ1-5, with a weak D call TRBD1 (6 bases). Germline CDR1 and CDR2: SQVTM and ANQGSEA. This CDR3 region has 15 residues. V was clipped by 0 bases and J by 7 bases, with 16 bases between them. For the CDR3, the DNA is TGCAGCGTTGAAGATCCGGAGGGGGAGGGGCAGCCCCAGCATTTT. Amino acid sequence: CSVEDPEGEGQPQHF.

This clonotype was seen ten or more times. The CDR3 DNA sequence: TGCGCCAGCAGCCCCGGACAGGGGGCTCGTGGAAACACCATATATTTT. It encodes CASSPGQGARGNTIYF. The genes are TRBV5-1 and TRBJ1-3; 11 nucleotides agree with TRBD1. Germline V gives CDR1 SGHRS, CDR2 YFSETQ. Trimming removed 4 bases from V and 3 bases from J; junction bases left unmatched: 6. The length of the CDR3 is 16 residues.